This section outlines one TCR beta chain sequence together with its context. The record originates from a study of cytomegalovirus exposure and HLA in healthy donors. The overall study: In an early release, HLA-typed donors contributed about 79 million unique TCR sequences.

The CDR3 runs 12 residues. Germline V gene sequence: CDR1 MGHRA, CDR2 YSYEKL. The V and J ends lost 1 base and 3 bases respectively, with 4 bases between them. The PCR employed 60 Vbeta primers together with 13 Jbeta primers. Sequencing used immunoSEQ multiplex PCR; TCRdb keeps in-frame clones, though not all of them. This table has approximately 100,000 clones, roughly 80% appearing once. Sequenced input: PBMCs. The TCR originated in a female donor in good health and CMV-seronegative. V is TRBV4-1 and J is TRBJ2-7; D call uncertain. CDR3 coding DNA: TGCGCCAGCAGCCAAGCCGGCTACGAGCAGTACTTC. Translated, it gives CASSQAGYEQYF.